Listed here are 13 T cell receptor beta chains from one sample, sequenced in a study of beta chain features in type 1 diabetes. Study-wide findings and caveats: Moderately but significantly shorter TCRB CDR3s were found in Type 1 diabetes patients in all four CD4+ subsets.

For these receptors, no antigen is known. As every portion of the isolated RNA was reverse transcribed, the sequencing read expressed TCRB transcripts. This table comes from immunoSEQ multiplex PCR, and its TCRdb copy is limited to in-frame clones, with some not included. The profile shows 350,000 to 400,000 clones, around 12% of them singletons. The sequenced material came from naive CD4+ T cells from blood. These receptor sequences come from a woman younger than 30 with type 1 diabetes.

V gene TRBV4-1 combines with J gene TRBJ1-5, with 7 bases matching TRBD1. Unmatched junction bases numbered 4, after V lost 4 bases and J lost 1 base. The germline V gene has CDR1 MGHRA and CDR2 YSYEKL. The CDR3 has 15 amino acids. This CDR3 is CASSRQGESNQPQHF. The CDR3 DNA follows: TGCGCCAGCAGCCGACAGGGAGAGAGCAATCAGCCCCAGCATTTT.

This clone was seen a handful of times. V and J are TRBV7-2 and TRBJ2-5, with D unresolved. CDR3 length: 16 amino acids. Germline V gene sequence: CDR1 SGHTA, CDR2 FQGNSA. V lost 1 base and J lost 5, with 17 bases in between. CDR3 loop: CASSLDRSPVRETQYF. For the CDR3, the DNA is TGTGCCAGCAGCTTAGATCGCTCACCTGTCCGGGAGACCCAGTACTTC.

This chain connects TRBV25-1 to TRBJ1-1, with TRBD1 as a possible D gene (6 bases). Germline CDR1 and CDR2: MGHDK and SYGVNS. This CDR3 contains 15 residues. V was pared by 3 bases and J by 0 bases, with 11 bases between. CDR3: CASSEPGQLNTEAFF. In nucleotides, the CDR3 is TGTGCCAGCAGTGAGCCTGGACAGCTGAACACTGAAGCTTTCTTT.

This clone has more than one count but fewer than ten. The chain recombines TRBV7-2 with TRBJ2-3, with D tentatively TRBD2 (5 bases). The V end was cut by 3 bases, the J end by 4 bases, with 11 bases between. The CDR3 is 14 residues long. Per the germline V gene, CDR1 is SGHTA and CDR2 is FQGNSA. CDR3 sequence (DNA): TGTGCCAGCAGCTTGGCAGTTAGCGCAGATACGCAGTATTTT. Its protein is CASSLAVSADTQYF.

The chain combines TRBV7-9 with TRBJ2-4, with D maybe TRBD2 (5 bases). V lost 1 base and J lost 0, with 13 bases in between. Germline values: CDR1 SEHNR, CDR2 FQNEAQ (reference sequence). This CDR3 contains 17 residues. CDR3 sequence reads: CASSLEVSALAKNIQYF. CDR3 sequence (DNA): TGTGCCAGCAGCTTAGAGGTTAGCGCCCTAGCCAAAAACATTCAGTACTTC.

This clone has more than one count but fewer than ten. The rearrangement links TRBV7-9 to TRBJ1-5; D gene unclear. CDR1 is SEHNR, CDR2 FQNEAQ, per germline (reference sequence). The CDR3 contains 14 residues. V lost 6 bases to trimming and J lost 4 bases, with 13 bases between them. This chain's CDR3 is CASSTPTENQPQHF. CDR3 DNA: TGTGCCAGCAGTACGCCTACAGAGAATCAGCCCCAGCATTTT.

This chain connects TRBV5-8 to TRBJ2-3, with 8 bases identical to TRBD2. V lost 10 bases and J lost 4; bases outside the gene matches: 11. Germline lookup yields CDR1 SGHTS and CDR2 YDEGEE. This CDR3 comprises 14 residues. Here the CDR3 DNA reads TGTGCCGGCACCCTTCGGGGGGGGGCAGATACGCAGTATTTT. It specifies CAGTLRGGADTQYF.

The CDR3 coding sequence is TGTGCCAGCAGTGAAATGGGACTGGGGGCCTACGAGCAGTACTTC. Protein sequence: CASSEMGLGAYEQYF. V usage is TRBV25-1 and J usage is TRBJ2-7, with a tentative D call TRBD2 (6 bases). The CDR3 runs to 15 residues. CDR1 is MGHDK and CDR2 is SYGVNS in the germline V gene. Trimming removed 2 bases from V and 2 bases from J, with 13 bases in between.

The chain carries TRBV5-4 and TRBJ1-6, with D hard to call. Trimming took 8 bases from V and 4 from J, leaving 13 bases between them. The CDR3 is 14 amino acids. From germline, CDR1 is SGHNT and CDR2 YYREEE (reference sequence). CDR3 loop: CASSAGQYNSPLHF. The DNA for the CDR3 is TGTGCCAGTTCTGCTGGTCAGTATAATTCACCCCTCCACTTT. Full variable domain (missing parts from reference TRBV5-4 and TRBJ1-6): ETGVTQSPTHLIKTRGQQVTLRCSSQSGHNTVSWYQQALGQGPQFIFQYYREEENGRGNFPPRFSGLQFPNYSSELNVNALELDDSALYLCASSAGQYNSPLHFGNGTRLTVT.

CDR3 nucleotides: TGTGCCAGCAGCCCCGACAGGGGCCATGGGCCCCAGCATTTT. Translation: CASSPDRGHGPQHF. The V call is TRBV7-2, the J call TRBJ1-5, with 8 bases identical to TRBD1. The CDR3 runs to 14 residues. The J segment lost 9 bases and the V segment lost 5 bases, leaving 9 bases of the junction unmatched. Germline loops: CDR1 SGHTA, CDR2 FQGNSA. Full variable domain (rest looked up from reference TRBV7-2 and TRBJ1-5): GAGVSQSPSNKVTEKGKDVELRCDPISGHTALYWYRQSLGQGLEFLIYFQGNSAPDKSGLPSDRFSAERTGGSVSTLTIQRTQQEDSAVYLCASSPDRGHGPQHFGDGTRLSIL.

This clone was observed a few times. V usage is TRBV29-1 and J usage is TRBJ1-2; 9 nucleotides line up with TRBD1. Unmatched junction bases numbered 7, after V lost 7 bases and J lost 4 bases. The CDR3 length is 13 residues. Germline CDR1 reads SQVTM; CDR2 reads ANQGSEA. CDR3 nucleotide sequence: TGCAGCGGGGGACAGGGTAGGAGCTATGGCTACACCTTC. Protein product: CSGGQGRSYGYTF.

This clone was counted between two and nine times. The chain uses TRBV11-1 and TRBJ2-1; 7 bases agree with TRBD1. There are 15 residues in the CDR3. Per germline, CDR1 SGHAT and CDR2 FQDESV (reference sequence). V trimming: 0 bases; J trimming: 3 bases; junction bases outside the gene matches: 2. The CDR3 reads CASSLAGGVYNEQFF. Here the CDR3 DNA reads TGTGCCAGCAGCTTAGCAGGGGGCGTCTACAATGAGCAGTTCTTC.

The chain is built from TRBV28 and TRBJ2-4, with D possibly matching TRBD1 (6 bases). V lost 6 bases and J 2 bases, leaving 8 bases between the germline ends. This CDR3 region has 13 residues. Germline V gene lookup returns CDR1 MDHEN and CDR2 SYDVKM. The CDR3 DNA reads TGTGCCAGCAGCCAGGGGACCAAAAACATTCAGTACTTC. Its translation: CASSQGTKNIQYF.